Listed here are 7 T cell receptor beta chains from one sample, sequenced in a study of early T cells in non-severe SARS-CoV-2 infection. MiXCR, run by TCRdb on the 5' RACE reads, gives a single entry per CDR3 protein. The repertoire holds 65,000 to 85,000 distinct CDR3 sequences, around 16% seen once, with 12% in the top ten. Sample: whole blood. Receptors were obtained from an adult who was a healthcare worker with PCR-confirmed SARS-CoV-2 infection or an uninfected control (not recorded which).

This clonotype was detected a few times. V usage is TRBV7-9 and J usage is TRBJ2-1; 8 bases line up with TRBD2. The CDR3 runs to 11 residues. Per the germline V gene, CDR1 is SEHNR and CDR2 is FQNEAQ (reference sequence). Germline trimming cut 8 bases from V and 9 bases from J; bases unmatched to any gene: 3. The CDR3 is CASRREAEQFF. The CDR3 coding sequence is TGTGCCAGCCGGCGGGAGGCTGAGCAGTTCTTC.

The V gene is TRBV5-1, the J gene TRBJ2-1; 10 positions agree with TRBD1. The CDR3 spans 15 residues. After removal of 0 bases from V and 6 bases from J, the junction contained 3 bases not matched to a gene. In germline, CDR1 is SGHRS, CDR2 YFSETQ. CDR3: CASSLGGQGGNEQFF. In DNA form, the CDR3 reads TGCGCCAGCAGCTTGGGAGGACAGGGGGGCAATGAGCAGTTCTTC.

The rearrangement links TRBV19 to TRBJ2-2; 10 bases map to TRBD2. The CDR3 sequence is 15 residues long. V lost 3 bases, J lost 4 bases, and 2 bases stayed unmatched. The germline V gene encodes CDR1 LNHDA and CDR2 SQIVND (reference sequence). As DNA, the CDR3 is TGTGCCAGTAGTATGGCTAGCGGGAGCACCGGGGAGCTGTTTTTT. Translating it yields CASSMASGSTGELFF. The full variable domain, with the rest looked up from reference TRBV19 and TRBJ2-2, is DGGITQSPKYLFRKEGQNVTLSCEQNLNHDAMYWYRQDPGQGLRLIYYSQIVNDFQKGDIAEGYSVSREKKESFPLTVTSAQKNPTAFYLCASSMASGSTGELFFGEGSRLTVL.

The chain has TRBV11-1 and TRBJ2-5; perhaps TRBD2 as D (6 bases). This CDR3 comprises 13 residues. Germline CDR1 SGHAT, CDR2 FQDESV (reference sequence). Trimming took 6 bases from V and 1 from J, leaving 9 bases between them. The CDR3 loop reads CASSRDFQETQYF. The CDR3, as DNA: TGTGCCAGCAGTAGGGACTTCCAAGAGACCCAGTACTTC.

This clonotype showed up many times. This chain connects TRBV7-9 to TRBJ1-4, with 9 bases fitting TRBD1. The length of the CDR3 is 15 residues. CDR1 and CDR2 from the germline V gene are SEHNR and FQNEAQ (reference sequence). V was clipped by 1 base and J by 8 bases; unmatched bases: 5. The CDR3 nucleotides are TGTGCCAGCAGCTTAGTGGGACAGGGAGTCGAAAAACTGTTTTTT. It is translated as CASSLVGQGVEKLFF.

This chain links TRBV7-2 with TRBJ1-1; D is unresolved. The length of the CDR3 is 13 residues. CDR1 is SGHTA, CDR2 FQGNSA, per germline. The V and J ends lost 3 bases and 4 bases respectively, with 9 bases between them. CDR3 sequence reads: CASSLGRFTEAFF. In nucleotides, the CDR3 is TGTGCCAGCAGCTTGGGAAGGTTCACTGAAGCTTTCTTT. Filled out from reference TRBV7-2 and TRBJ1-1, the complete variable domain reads GAGVSQSPSNKVTEKGKDVELRCDPISGHTALYWYRQSLGQGLEFLIYFQGNSAPDKSGLPSDRFSAERTGGSVSTLTIQRTQQEDSAVYLCASSLGRFTEAFFGQGTRLTVV.

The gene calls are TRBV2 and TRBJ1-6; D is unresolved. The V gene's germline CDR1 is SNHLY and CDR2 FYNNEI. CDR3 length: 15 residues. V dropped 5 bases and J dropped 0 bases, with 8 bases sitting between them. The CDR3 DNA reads TGTGCCAGCAGTACAGTGAGCTCCTATAATTCACCCCTCCACTTT. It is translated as CASSTVSSYNSPLHF.